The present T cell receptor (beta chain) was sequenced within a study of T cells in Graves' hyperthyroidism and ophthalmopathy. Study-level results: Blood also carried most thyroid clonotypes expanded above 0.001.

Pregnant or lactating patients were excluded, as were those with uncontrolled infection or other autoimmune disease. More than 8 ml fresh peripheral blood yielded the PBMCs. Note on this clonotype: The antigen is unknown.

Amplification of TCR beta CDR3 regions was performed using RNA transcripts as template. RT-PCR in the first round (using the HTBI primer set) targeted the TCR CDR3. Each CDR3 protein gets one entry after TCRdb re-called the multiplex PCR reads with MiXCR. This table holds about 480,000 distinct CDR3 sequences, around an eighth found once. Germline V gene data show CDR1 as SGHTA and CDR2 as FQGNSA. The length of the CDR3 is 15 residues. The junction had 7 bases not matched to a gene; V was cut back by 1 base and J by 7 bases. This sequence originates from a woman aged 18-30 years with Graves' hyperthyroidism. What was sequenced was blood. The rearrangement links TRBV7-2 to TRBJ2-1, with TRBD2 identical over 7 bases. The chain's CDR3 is CASSLEAGVRNEQFF. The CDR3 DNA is TGTGCCAGCAGCTTAGAGGCGGGAGTGAGAAATGAGCAGTTCTTC. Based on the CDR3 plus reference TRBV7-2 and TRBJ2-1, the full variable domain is GAGVSQSPSNKVTEKGKDVELRCDPISGHTALYWYRQSLGQGLEFLIYFQGNSAPDKSGLPSDRFSAERTGGSVSTLTIQRTQQEDSAVYLCASSLEAGVRNEQFFGPGTRLTVL.